The entry below gives a single T cell receptor (beta chain) sequence along with its context. This sample is drawn from a study of blood T cell repertoires in COVID-19. Some clones are missing from TCRdb's copy, which holds only in-frame ones; the method was immunoSEQ multiplex PCR. The sample contains about 230,000 clones, 85% to 90% of which appear only once. Clinical history as reported by participants underpinned cohort assignment. The CDR3 sequence is 13 residues long. The V and J ends lost 3 bases and 5 bases respectively, with 8 bases between them. The sequencing sample was made of PBMCs or T cells enriched from blood (not recorded which). V usage is TRBV12-3 or TRBV12-4 and J usage is TRBJ1-5; D not certain. This clonotype originated in a man younger than 35 who had recovered from COVID-19. CDR3 sequence: CASSFAGDQPQHF. CDR3 sequence (DNA): TGTGCCAGCAGTTTTGCCGGGGATCAGCCCCAGCATTTT.